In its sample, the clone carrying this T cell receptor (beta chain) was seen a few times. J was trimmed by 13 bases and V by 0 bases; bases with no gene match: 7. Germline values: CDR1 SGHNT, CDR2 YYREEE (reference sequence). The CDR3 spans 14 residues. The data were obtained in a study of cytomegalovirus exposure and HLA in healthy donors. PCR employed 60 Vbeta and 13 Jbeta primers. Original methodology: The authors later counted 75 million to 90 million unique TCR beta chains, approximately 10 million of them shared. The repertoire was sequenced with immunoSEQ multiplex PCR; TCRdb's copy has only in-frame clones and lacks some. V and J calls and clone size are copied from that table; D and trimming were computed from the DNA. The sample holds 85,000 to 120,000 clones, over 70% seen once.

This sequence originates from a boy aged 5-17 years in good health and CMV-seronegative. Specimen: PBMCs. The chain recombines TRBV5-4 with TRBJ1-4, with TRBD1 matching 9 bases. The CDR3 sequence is CASSLAGDRAVLFF. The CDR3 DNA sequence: TGTGCCAGCAGCTTGGCCGGGGACAGGGCAGTACTGTTTTTT.